Following are 4 T cell receptor beta chains from one sample sequenced in a study of graft-versus-host responses after intestinal transplantation. The table came from immunoSEQ multiplex PCR; TCRdb's copy has only in-frame clones and leaves some out. This table holds 90,000 to 100,000 clones, around 86% found once. Sequenced material: PBMCs, taken 255 days after intestinal transplant. These receptors all come from a human patient who received an intestinal transplant, so some T cells may come from the graft donor.

The chain couples TRBV28 to TRBJ1-5; D not resolved. V shed 7 bases and J shed 2 bases, with 15 bases lying between them. Germline CDR1 reads MDHEN; CDR2 reads SYDVKM. CDR3 size: 15 residues. The CDR3 spells CASTVPGSGNQPQHF. The DNA for the CDR3 is TGTGCCAGCACCGTACCTGGGTCGGGCAATCAGCCCCAGCATTTT.

The DNA for the CDR3 is TGTGCCAGTAGTGTCGAAAGGGGCACTGAAGCTTTCTTT. This encodes CASSVERGTEAFF. V usage is TRBV19 and J usage is TRBJ1-1, with D tentatively TRBD1 (5 bases). The V gene lost 5 bases and the J gene lost 4 bases, with 11 bases spanning the gap. The CDR3 has 13 residues. Per germline, CDR1 LNHDA and CDR2 SQIVND (reference sequence).

The rearrangement links TRBV30 to TRBJ1-3, with D possibly being TRBD1 (6 bases). CDR3 size: 18 residues. Trimming pared 0 bases from V and 2 bases from J, leaving 20 bases between. CDR1 and CDR2 (germline): GTSNPN, SVGIG (reference sequence). Here the CDR3 reads CAWSVSRTPRGPGNTIYF. CDR3 nucleotide sequence: TGTGCCTGGAGTGTCTCAAGAACCCCCAGGGGACCTGGAAACACCATATATTTT.

The V gene is TRBV6-1, the J gene TRBJ2-7; D unclear. Between the trimmed V and J ends, which lost 1 base and 3 bases, there was a span of 19 bases. In germline, CDR1 is MNHNS, CDR2 SASEGT. The CDR3 runs to 17 residues. CDR3 in amino acids: CASSEVGVGPSVYEQYF. In nucleotides, the CDR3 is TGTGCCAGCAGTGAAGTCGGCGTTGGACCCTCGGTCTACGAGCAGTACTTC.